This is a list of T cell receptor beta chains from one sample in a study of blood T cells in healthy people across ages. TCRdb independently ran MiXCR on the 5' RACE reads; one entry per CDR3 protein. The sample lists over 450,000 distinct CDR3 sequences; around 24% were seen once. These same data were also listed under a study on T cells of mothers and their children.

The sequencing input was blood. The source of these receptors is a boy aged 5-17 years in good health. Each CDR3 is given with its conserved first and last residue. Each record gives: D gene, V gene, clone size, J gene, CDR3 DNA, CDR3 protein. A D gene is named only where the DNA matches it firmly. Rows give clone size only sometimes, using once, few, many, or a class for an expanded clone.

TRBD1	TRBV7-2	few	TRBJ2-5	TGTGCCAGCAGCTTCCTATTTACGAAACCGGGACAGGGGTTTGGGGAGACCCAGTACTTC	CASSFLFTKPGQGFGETQYF
TRBD1	TRBV6-2/TRBV6-3	few	TRBJ2-6	TGTGCCAGCAGTCAGACAGGGTCTTCTGGGGCCAACGTCCTGACTTTC	CASSQTGSSGANVLTF
TRBD2	TRBV4-1	-	TRBJ2-3	TGCGCCAGCAGCAAGGGACTAGCGGGAGGAGATACGCAGTATTTT	CASSKGLAGGDTQYF
-	TRBV7-9	few	TRBJ2-3	TGTGCCAGCAGCTCCTCTCGAGCTAGCACAGATACGCAGTATTTT	CASSSSRASTDTQYF
-	TRBV7-2	-	TRBJ2-7	TGTGCCAGCAGCTTATGGAGGGAATCCTACGAGCAGTACTTC	CASSLWRESYEQYF
TRBD2	TRBV4-1	-	TRBJ2-2	TGCGCCAGCGGGGGGGTCGGCACCGGGGAGCTGTTTTTT	CASGGVGTGELFF
-	TRBV3-1	-	TRBJ2-5	TGTGCCAGCAGACCTTACGAAGCGGGGACACCACAAACCCAGTACTTC	CASRPYEAGTPQTQYF
-	TRBV7-9	-	TRBJ1-1	TGTGCCAGCAGCCCCCCGGGACGGGTGAACACTGAAGCTTTCTTT	CASSPPGRVNTEAFF
TRBD1	TRBV4-3	few	TRBJ1-4	TGCGCCAGCAGCCAAACTGACAGGGGCTCCAGGGGACTGTTTTTT	CASSQTDRGSRGLFF
-	TRBV29-1	few	TRBJ1-2	TGCAGCGTTGAAAAGCGGCGAGGCTATGGCCACACCTTC	CSVEKRRGYGHTF
TRBD1	TRBV6-6	few	TRBJ2-2	TGTGCCAGCAGTCCCGGACAGGGGGCAAACACCGGGGAGCTGTTTTTT	CASSPGQGANTGELFF
-	TRBV27	-	TRBJ2-5	TGTGCCAGCAGTTTATCCGACACTCAAGAGACCCAGTACTTC	CASSLSDTQETQYF
-	TRBV27	-	TRBJ1-4	TGTGCCAGCAGTTATGAGTTGGGAGAAAAACTGTTTTTT	CASSYELGEKLFF
-	TRBV10-3	few	TRBJ2-7	TGTGCCATCAGTGAGCCTGGGCGGGGGCGATCTTACGAGCAGTACTTC	CAISEPGRGRSYEQYF
-	TRBV20-1	-	TRBJ2-7	TGCAGTGCTAGGAGGGGTACGAGCTCCTACGAGCAGTACTTC	CSARRGTSSYEQYF
-	TRBV7-2	-	TRBJ2-5	TGTGCCAGCCAAAACCGGGGAAACCCACGGCGGGAGACCCAGTACTTC	CASQNRGNPRRETQYF
TRBD2	TRBV20-1	-	TRBJ2-1	TGCAGTGGTTGGGGACTAGCGGGTTATAATGAGCAGTTCTTC	CSGWGLAGYNEQFF
TRBD1	TRBV10-3	-	TRBJ1-3	TGTGCCATCAGTAACAGGGGCTCTGGAAACACCATATATTTT	CAISNRGSGNTIYF
TRBD2	TRBV20-1	-	TRBJ2-7	TGCAGTGCTAGAGGTGGTAGCGGGTGGACCGAGCAGTACTTC	CSARGGSGWTEQYF
-	TRBV20-1	few	TRBJ1-2	TGCAGTGCTAGGGCCAGGACTAACTATGGCTACACCTTC	CSARARTNYGYTF
-	TRBV12-3/TRBV12-4	-	TRBJ1-1	TGTGCCGGCAGTCTAACAGGGAACGCTGAAGCTTTCTTT	CAGSLTGNAEAFF
TRBD2	TRBV3-1	-	TRBJ2-5	TGTGCCAGCAGCCGGCTAGCGGGGGGAACAGAGACCCAGTACTTC	CASSRLAGGTETQYF
TRBD2	TRBV20-1	-	TRBJ2-7	TGCAGTGCTCAACGGACTAGCGGGACGGAGGTGTACTTC	CSAQRTSGTEVYF
-	TRBV3-1	many	TRBJ2-7	TGTGCCAGCAGCCAAGATTTCCGGAGCTCCTACGAGCAGTACTTC	CASSQDFRSSYEQYF
-	TRBV25-1	-	TRBJ2-1	TGTGCCACCTCTAGCAGACATGAGCAGTTCTTC	CATSSRHEQFF
-	TRBV9	few	TRBJ2-7	TGTGCCAGCAGCCCTACAGCGGGCACGACCTACGAGCAGTACTTC	CASSPTAGTTYEQYF
-	TRBV29-1	few	TRBJ1-4	TGCAGCGTGGGAAACCCGGGACGGGGAGAAAAACTGTTTTTT	CSVGNPGRGEKLFF
-	TRBV7-3	few	TRBJ2-1	TGTGCCAGCAGCTTAATGAGCCCTGAAGGGGGGGGTGAGCAGTTCTTC	CASSLMSPEGGGEQFF